This T cell receptor beta chain was sequenced during a study of resident and recirculating memory T cells in vitiligo. Study-wide points: Sequences differed between biopsy sites and patients, suggesting private specificity.

The germline V and J ends were trimmed by 1 base and 7 bases, with 14 bases remaining between them. Germline V lookup: CDR1 MNHEY, CDR2 SMNVEV (reference sequence). The CDR3 totals 15 residues. Measured with immunoSEQ multiplex PCR; TCRdb has only the in-frame clones, and not every one. The sample yields about 76,000 clones, 92% seen once. A remark on this clone: The antigen is not known.

The TCR sequence derives from a male donor with vitiligo. Sequencing was performed on blood. The V and J genes are TRBV27 and TRBJ2-1; no clear D. CDR3: CASSLFAENRNEQFF. The CDR3 DNA follows: TGTGCCAGCAGTTTATTTGCGGAGAACCGAAATGAGCAGTTCTTC.